The 6 T cell receptor beta chains given below trace back to one sample, sequenced in a study of blood T cell repertoires in COVID-19. Data came from immunoSEQ multiplex PCR; TCRdb stores just in-frame clones and leaves some out. The data show 70,000 or so clones, about 89% seen once. The sample was peripheral blood. These receptors were obtained from a man in his sixties with acute or convalescent COVID-19.

This clone appeared a single time. The DNA of the CDR3 is TGCGCCAGCAGTGAGTCTGGAGCCTACGAGCAGTACTTC. Its translation is CASSESGAYEQYF. This chain links TRBV10-1 with TRBJ2-7, with unresolved D. The CDR3 has 13 amino acids. V lost 0 bases and J 2 bases, leaving 5 bases between the germline ends. Per germline, CDR1 WNHNN and CDR2 SYGVQD (reference sequence).

In DNA, the CDR3 is TGTGCCAGCCATACAGCGGGAGCGGATACGCAGTATTTT. It codes for CASHTAGADTQYF. J is TRBJ2-3 and V is TRBV6-5, with 8 bases that match TRBD2. This CDR3 is built from 13 residues. The germline V gene encodes CDR1 MNHEY and CDR2 SVGAGI. J lost 6 bases, V lost 8 bases, and 7 bases had no gene match.

The genes are TRBV30 and TRBJ1-1; D might be TRBD1 (6 bases). The CDR3 length is 13 residues. V was trimmed by 4 bases and J by 5 bases, leaving 14 bases between them. CDR1 is GTSNPN and CDR2 is SVGIG in the germline V gene (reference sequence). CDR3 sequence: CAWNQGGWTEAFF. DNA for the CDR3: TGTGCCTGGAACCAAGGGGGTTGGACTGAAGCTTTCTTT. The entire variable domain, with the rest obtained from reference TRBV30 and TRBJ1-1, is as follows: SQTIHQWPATLVQPVGSPLSLECTVEGTSNPNLYWYRQAAGRGLQLLFYSVGIGQISSEVPQNLSASRPQDRQFILSSKKLLLSDSGFYLCAWNQGGWTEAFFGQGTRLTVV.

The V call is TRBV15, the J call TRBJ1-6; 8 nucleotides agree with TRBD1. Trimming took 0 bases from V and 5 from J; bases not matched to a gene: 3. The length of the CDR3 is 16 residues. The germline CDR1 and CDR2 sequences are LNHNV and YYDKDF (reference sequence). For the CDR3, the DNA is TGTGCCACCAGCAGAGACAGGGGGCTTGATAATTCACCCCTCCACTTT. Amino acids: CATSRDRGLDNSPLHF. The variable domain in full, with the rest retrieved from reference TRBV15 and TRBJ1-6, is DAMVIQNPRYQVTQFGKPVTLSCSQTLNHNVMYWYQQKSSQAPKLLFHYYDKDFNNEADTPDNFQSRRPNTSFCFLDIRSPGLGDTAMYLCATSRDRGLDNSPLHFGNGTRLTVT.

V and J are TRBV4-1 and TRBJ1-2; TRBD1 aligns across 9 bases. CDR1 is MGHRA and CDR2 is YSYEKL in the germline V gene. The V and J ends lost 4 bases and 7 bases, in that order; junction bases with no gene match: 4. There are 13 residues in the CDR3. DNA for the CDR3: TGCGCCAGCAGCCCTCGGACAGGGGCTGGCTACACCTTC. Protein: CASSPRTGAGYTF.

J is TRBJ2-3 and V is TRBV5-1, with D perhaps TRBD1 (6 bases). The CDR3 has 15 residues. The germline gives CDR1 SGHRS, CDR2 YFSETQ. The ends were cut back, 5 bases at V and 3 bases at J, with 16 bases in the middle. The CDR3 coding sequence is TGCGCCAGCAGGTCTTGGCAGGGGTTAACAGATACGCAGTATTTT. It codes for CASRSWQGLTDTQYF. Full variable domain (remainder filled in from reference TRBV5-1 and TRBJ2-3): KAGVTQTPRYLIKTRGQQVTLSCSPISGHRSVSWYQQTPGQGLQFLFEYFSETQRNKGNFPGRFSGRQFSNSRSEMNVSTLELGDSALYLCASRSWQGLTDTQYFGPGTRLTVL.